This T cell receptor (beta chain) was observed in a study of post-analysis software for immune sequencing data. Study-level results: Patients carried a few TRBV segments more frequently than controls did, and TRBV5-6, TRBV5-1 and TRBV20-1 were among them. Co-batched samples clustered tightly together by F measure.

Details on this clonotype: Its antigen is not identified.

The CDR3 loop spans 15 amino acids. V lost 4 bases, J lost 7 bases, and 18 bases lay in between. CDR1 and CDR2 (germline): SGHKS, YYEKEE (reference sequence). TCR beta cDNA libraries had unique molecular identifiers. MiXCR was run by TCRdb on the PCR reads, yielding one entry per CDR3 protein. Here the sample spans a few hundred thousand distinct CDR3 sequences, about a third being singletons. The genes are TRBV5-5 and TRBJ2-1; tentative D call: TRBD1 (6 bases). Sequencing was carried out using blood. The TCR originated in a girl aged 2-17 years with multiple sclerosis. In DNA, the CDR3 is TGTGCCAGCAGCGCAACCGATACAGGGCTGAATGAGCAGTTCTTC. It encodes CASSATDTGLNEQFF.